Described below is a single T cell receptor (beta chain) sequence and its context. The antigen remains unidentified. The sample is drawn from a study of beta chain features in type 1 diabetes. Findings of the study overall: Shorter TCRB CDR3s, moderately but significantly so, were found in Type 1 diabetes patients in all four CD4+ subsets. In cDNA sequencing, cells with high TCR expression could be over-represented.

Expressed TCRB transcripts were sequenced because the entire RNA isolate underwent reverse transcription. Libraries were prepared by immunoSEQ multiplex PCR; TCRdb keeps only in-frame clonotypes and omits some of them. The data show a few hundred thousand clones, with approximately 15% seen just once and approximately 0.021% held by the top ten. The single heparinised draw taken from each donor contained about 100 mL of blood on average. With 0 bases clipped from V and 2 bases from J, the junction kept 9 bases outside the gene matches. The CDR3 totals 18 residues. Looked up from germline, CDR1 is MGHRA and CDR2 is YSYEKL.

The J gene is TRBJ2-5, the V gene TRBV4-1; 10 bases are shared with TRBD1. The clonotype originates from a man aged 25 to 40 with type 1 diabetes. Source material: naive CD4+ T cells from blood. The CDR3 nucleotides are TGCGCCAGCAGCCAAGATCAGGGTCGGACAGGGGGACAAGAGACCCAGTACTTC. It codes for CASSQDQGRTGGQETQYF.